Listed below are T cell receptor beta chains from one sample, sequenced in a study of OX40 agonist ivuxolimab in advanced cancers. Repertoires were generated with immunoSEQ multiplex PCR, while TCRdb's copy carries only in-frame clones and drops some. This table has 150,000 to 170,000 clones, 85% to 95% appearing once. The specimen comprised CD4+ or CD8+ T cells sorted from blood, sampled in a trial of the OX40 agonist ivuxolimab. These receptor sequences come from an adult with an advanced solid tumor such as melanoma, head and neck, liver or kidney cancer. Each CDR3 is given with its conserved first and last residue.

>TRBV4-3|TRBJ1-2
CASSQEVGPARGYTF
>TRBV10-1|TRBJ1-1
CASSESRGPDTEAFF
>TRBV29-1|TRBJ1-2
CSVEDLAGYGYTF
>TRBV6-5|TRBJ2-2
CASRDPSPGELFF
>TRBV7-2|TRBJ2-7
CASSLVPSGDREEQYF
>TRBV9|TRBJ2-2
CASSPAADTGELFF
>TRBV10-1|TRBJ2-7
CASSRSRASYEQYF
>TRBV30|TRBJ2-3
CAWSADRVGTDTQYF
>TRBV11-2|TRBJ2-2
CASSLDTTNTGELFF
>TRBV7-2|TRBJ2-5
CASSLPGTTETQYF
>TRBV21-1|TRBJ2-5
CASSVKRTGGETQYF
>TRBV7-2|TRBJ2-7
CASSFTGASYEQYF
>TRBV11-2|TRBJ1-4
CASSLAPQGGEKLFF
>TRBV5-1|TRBJ1-4
CASSLDGQGDPKLFF
>TRBV5-1|TRBJ2-1
CASSLIWGGRNEQFF
>TRBV4-3|TRBJ1-2
CASSQVGQDLYGYTF
>TRBV27|TRBJ1-1
CASSLEVGTPMNTEAFF
>TRBV4-2|TRBJ1-5
CASSQELWAQQPQHF
>TRBV5-1|TRBJ2-7
CASSLIGTSGIGFYEQYF
>TRBV5-5|TRBJ1-2
CASSSHTTGGGYGYTF
>TRBV7-9|TRBJ2-1
CASSPHRLAGGSSYNEQFF
>TRBV5-1|TRBJ1-5
CASSLGGGSNQPQHF
>TRBV5-5|TRBJ2-1
CASSFSIAGGHGEQFF
>TRBV27|TRBJ1-1
CASSFRGAKNTEAFF
>TRBV5-1|TRBJ2-2
CASSRQGNTGELFF
>TRBV7-9|TRBJ1-4
CASSPTSGNEKLFF
>TRBV7-2|TRBJ2-7
CASSRPPAGWSYEQYF
>TRBV6-5|TRBJ1-2
CASWDRGHGYTF
>TRBV6-1|TRBJ2-7
CASSEFAYEQYF
>TRBV6-1|TRBJ2-7
CASSEVYRAYEQYF
>TRBV19|TRBJ2-7
CASSIEATSGVSYEQYF
>TRBV2|TRBJ2-2
CASTPITTNTGELFF
>TRBV30|TRBJ1-1
CAWSVGGLPNTEAFF
>TRBV27|TRBJ2-7
CASSPTWDTQQYF
>TRBV7-8|TRBJ2-4
CASSFTQHQNIQYF
>TRBV16|TRBJ1-1
CASSSTGNTEAFF
>TRBV11-2|TRBJ2-1
CASSLRDRRNEQFF
>TRBV5-4|TRBJ2-7
CASSLGTQGEQYF
>TRBV7-7|TRBJ2-7
CASSLWGLAGGIRYYEQYF
>TRBV9|TRBJ1-2
CASSERGLPNYGYTF
>TRBV9|TRBJ2-5
CASSVAGVRETQYF
>TRBV10-3|TRBJ1-5
CAISAGDDQPQHF
>TRBV15|TRBJ2-1
CATSRDQWTSGYNEQFF
>TRBV28|TRBJ1-5
CASTLRGNQPQHF
>TRBV5-4|TRBJ1-1
CASSFGPTMTGAVNTEAFF
>TRBV9|TRBJ2-7
CASSPGQGTYEQYF
>TRBV6-5|TRBJ1-1
CASTITTGLTEAFF
>TRBV29-1|TRBJ2-1
CSTHRGNEQFF
>TRBV29-1|TRBJ1-2
CSVLDESYGYTF
>TRBV11-3|TRBJ1-1
CASSLGGQNTEAFF
>TRBV5-5|TRBJ2-5
CASSLRLAGGGETQYF
>TRBV2|TRBJ2-7
CASSEGGRRSGAYEQYF
>TRBV10-2|TRBJ2-7
CASSEGGDEQYF
>TRBV19|TRBJ2-7
CASSIVTGRNYEQYF